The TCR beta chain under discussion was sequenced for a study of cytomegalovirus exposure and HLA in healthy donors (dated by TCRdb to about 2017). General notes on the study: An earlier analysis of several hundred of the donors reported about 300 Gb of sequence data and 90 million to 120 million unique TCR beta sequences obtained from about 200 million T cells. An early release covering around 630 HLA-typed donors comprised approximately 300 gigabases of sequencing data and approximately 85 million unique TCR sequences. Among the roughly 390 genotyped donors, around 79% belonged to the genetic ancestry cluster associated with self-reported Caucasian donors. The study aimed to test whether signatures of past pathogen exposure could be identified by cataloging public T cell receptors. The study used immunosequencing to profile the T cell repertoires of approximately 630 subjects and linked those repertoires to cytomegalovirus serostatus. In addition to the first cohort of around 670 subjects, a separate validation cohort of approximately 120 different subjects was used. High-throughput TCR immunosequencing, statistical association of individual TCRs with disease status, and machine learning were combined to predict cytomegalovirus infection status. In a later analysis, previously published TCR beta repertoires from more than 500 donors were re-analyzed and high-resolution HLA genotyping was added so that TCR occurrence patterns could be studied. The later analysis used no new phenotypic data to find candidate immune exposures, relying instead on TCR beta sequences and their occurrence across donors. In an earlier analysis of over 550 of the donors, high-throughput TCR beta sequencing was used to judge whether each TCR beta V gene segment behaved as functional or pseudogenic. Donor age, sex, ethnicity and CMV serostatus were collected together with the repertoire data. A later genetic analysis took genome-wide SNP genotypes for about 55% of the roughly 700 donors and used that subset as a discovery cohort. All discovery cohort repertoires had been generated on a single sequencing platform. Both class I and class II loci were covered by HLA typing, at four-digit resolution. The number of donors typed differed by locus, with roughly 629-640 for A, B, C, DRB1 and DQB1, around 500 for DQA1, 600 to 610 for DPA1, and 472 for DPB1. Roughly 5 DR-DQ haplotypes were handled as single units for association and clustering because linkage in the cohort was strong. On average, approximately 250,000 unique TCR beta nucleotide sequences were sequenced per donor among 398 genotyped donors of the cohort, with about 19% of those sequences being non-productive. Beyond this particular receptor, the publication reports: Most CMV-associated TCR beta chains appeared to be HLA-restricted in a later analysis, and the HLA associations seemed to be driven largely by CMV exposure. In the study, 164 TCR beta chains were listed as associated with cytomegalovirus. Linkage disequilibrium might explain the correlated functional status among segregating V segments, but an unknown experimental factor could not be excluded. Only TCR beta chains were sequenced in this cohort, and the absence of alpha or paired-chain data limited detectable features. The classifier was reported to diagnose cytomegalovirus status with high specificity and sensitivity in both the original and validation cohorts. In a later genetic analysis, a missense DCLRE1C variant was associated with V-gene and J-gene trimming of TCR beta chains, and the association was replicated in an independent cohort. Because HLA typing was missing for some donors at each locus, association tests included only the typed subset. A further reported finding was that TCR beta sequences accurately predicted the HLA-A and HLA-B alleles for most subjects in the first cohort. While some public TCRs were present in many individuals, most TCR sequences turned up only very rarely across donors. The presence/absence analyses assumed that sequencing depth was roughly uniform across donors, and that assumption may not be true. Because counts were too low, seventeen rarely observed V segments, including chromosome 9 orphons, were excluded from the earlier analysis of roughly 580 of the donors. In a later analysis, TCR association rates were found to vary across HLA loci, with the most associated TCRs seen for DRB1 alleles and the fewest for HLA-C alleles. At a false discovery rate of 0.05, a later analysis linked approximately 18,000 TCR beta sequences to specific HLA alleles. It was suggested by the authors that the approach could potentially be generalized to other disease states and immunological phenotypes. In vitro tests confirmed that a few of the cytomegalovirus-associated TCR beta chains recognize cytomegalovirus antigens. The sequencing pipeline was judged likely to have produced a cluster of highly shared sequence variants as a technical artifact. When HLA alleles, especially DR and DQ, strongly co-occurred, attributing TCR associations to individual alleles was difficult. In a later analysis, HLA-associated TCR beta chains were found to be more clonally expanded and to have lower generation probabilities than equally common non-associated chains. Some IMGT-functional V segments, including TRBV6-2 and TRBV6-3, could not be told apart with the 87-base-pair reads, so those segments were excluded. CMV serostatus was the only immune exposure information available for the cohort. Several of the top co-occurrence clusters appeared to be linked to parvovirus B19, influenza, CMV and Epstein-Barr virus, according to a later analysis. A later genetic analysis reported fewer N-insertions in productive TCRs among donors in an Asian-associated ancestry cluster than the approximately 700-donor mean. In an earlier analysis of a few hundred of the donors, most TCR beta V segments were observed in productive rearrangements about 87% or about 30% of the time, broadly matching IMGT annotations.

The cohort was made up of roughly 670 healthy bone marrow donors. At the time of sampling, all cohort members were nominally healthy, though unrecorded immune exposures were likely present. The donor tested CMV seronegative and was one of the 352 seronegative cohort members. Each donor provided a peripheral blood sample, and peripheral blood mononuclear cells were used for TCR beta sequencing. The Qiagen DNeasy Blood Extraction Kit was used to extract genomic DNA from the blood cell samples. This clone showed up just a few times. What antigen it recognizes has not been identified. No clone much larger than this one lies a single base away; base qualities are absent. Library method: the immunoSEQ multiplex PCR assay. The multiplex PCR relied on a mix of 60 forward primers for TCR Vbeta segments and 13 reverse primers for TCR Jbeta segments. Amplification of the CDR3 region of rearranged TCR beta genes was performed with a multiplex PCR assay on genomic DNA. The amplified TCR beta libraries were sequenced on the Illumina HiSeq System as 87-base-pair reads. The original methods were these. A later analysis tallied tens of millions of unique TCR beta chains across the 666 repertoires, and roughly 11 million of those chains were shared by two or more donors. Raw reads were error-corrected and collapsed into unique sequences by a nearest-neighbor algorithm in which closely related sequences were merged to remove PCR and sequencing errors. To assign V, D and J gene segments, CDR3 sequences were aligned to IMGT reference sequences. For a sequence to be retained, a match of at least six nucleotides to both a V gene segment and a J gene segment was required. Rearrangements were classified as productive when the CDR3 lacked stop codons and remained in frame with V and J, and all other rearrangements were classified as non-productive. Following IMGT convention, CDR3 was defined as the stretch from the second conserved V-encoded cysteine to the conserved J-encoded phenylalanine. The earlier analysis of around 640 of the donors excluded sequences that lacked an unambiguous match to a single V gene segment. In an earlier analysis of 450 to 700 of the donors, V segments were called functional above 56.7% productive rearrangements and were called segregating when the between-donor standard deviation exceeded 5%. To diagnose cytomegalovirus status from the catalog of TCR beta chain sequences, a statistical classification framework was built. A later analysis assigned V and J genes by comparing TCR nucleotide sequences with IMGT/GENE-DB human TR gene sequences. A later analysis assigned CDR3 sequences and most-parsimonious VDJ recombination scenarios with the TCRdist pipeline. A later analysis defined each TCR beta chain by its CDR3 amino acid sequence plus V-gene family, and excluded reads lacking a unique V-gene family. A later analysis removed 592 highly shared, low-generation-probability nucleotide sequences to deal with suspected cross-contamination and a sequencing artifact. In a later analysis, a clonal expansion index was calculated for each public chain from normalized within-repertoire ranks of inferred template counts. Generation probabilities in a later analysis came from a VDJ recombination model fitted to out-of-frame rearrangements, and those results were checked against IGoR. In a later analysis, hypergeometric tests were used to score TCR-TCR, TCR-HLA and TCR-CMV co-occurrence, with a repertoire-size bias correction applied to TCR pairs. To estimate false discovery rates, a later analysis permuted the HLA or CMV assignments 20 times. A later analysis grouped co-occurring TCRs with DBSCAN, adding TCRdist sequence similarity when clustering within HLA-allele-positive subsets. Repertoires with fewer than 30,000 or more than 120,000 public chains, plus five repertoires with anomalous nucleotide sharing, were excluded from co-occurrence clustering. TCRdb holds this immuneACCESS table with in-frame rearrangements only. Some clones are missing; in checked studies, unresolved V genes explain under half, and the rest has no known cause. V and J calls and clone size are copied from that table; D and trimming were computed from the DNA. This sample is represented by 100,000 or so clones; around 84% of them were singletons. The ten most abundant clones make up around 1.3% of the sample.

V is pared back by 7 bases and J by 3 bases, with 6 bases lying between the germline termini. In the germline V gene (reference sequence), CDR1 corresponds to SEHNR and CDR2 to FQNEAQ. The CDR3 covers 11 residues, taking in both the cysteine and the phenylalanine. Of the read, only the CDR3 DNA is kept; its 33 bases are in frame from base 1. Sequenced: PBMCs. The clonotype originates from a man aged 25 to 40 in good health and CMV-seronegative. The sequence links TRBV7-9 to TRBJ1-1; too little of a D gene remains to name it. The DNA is TGTGCCAGCACCCAATACACTGAAGCTTTCTTT. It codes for CASTQYTEAFF.